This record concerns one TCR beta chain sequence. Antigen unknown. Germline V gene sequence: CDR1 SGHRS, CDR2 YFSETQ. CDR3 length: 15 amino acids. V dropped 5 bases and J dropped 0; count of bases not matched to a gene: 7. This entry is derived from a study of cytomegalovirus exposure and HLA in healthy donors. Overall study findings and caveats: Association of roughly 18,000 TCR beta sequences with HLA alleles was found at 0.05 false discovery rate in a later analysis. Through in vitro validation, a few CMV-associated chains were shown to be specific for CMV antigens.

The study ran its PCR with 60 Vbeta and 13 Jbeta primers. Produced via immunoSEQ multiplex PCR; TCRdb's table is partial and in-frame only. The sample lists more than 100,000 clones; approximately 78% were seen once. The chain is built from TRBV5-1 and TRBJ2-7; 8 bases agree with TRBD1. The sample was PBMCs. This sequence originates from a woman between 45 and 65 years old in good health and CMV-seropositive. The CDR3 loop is CASRDGTGISYEQYF. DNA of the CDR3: TGCGCCAGCAGGGATGGGACAGGTATCTCCTACGAGCAGTACTTC.